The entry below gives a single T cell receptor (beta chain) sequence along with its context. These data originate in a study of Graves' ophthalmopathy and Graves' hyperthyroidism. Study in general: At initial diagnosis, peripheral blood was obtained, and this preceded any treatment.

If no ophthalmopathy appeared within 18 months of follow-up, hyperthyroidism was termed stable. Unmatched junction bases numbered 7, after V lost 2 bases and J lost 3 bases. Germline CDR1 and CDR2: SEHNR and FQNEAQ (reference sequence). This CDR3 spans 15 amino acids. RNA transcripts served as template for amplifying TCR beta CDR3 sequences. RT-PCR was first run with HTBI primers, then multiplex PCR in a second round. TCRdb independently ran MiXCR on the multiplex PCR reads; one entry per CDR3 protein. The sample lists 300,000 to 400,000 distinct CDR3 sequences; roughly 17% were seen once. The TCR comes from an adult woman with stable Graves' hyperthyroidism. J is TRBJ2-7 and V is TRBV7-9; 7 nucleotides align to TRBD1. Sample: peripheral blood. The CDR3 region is CASSLPGQMGYEQYF. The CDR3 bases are TGTGCCAGCAGCTTACCGGGACAGATGGGCTACGAGCAGTACTTC.